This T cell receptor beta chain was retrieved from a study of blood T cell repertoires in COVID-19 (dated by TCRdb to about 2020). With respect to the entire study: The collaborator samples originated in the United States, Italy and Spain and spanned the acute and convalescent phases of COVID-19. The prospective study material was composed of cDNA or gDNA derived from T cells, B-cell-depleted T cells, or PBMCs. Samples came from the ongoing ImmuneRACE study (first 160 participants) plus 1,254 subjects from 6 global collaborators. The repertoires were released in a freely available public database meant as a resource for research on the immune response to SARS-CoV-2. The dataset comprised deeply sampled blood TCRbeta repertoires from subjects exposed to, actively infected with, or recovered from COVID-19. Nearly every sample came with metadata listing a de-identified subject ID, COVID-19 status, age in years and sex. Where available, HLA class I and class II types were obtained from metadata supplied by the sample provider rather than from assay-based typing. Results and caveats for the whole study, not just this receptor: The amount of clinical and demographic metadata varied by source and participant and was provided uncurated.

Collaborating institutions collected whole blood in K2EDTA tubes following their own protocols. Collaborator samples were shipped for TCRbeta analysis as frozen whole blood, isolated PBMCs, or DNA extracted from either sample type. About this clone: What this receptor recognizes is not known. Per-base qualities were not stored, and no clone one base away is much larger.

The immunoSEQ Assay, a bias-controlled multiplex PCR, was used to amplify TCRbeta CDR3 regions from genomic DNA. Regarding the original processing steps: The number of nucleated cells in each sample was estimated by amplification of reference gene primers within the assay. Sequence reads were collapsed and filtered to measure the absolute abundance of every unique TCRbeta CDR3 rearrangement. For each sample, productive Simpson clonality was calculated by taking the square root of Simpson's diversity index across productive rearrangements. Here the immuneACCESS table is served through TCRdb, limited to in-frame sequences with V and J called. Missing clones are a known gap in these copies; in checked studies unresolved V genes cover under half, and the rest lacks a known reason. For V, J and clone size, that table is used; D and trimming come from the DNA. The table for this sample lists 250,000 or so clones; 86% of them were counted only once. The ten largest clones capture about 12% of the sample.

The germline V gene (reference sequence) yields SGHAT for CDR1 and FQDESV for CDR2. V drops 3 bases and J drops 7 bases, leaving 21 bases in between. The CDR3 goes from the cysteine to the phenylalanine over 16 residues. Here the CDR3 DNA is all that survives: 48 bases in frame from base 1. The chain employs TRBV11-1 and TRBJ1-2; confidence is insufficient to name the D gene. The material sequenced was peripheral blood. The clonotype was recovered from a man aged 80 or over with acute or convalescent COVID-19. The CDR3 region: CASSFKGGGPGFGYTF. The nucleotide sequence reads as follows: TGTGCCAGCAGCTTCAAGGGTGGCGGGCCAGGTTTTGGCTACACCTTC. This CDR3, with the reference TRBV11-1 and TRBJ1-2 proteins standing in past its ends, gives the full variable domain EAEVAQSPRYKITEKSQAVAFWCDPISGHATLYWYRQILGQGPELLVQFQDESVVDDSQLPKDRFSAERLKGVDSTLKIQPAELGDSAMYLCASSFKGGGPGFGYTFGSGTRLTVV.